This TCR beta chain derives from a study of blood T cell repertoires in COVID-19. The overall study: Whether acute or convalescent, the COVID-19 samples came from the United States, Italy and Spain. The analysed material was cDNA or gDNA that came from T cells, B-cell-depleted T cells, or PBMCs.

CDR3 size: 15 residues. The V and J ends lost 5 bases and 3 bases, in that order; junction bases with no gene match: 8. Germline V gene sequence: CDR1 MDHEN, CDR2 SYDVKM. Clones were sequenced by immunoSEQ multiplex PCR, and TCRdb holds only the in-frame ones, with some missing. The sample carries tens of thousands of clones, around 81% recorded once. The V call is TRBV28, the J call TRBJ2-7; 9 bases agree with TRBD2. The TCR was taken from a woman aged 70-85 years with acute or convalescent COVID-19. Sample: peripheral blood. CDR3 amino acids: CASSLETSGLYEQYF. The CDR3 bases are TGTGCCAGCAGTCTAGAGACTAGCGGCCTCTACGAGCAGTACTTC.